The entry below gives a single TCR beta chain sequence along with its context. Its antigen remains unknown. The data were taken from a study of OX40 agonist ivuxolimab in advanced cancers. Background on the study: The study treated patients with ivuxolimab, an agonistic anti-OX40 (CD134) antibody. Previous treatment with anti-PD-1, anti-PD-L1 or anti-CTLA-4 therapy was allowed; over 35% had received some. Findings and limits, study-wide: CD4+ and CD8+ blood T cells expanded clonally by week 6 at 0.1 to 3.0 mg/kg. Also showing low normalized T-cell clonal expansion were some of the nonresponders.

Sequencing was performed with immunoSEQ multiplex PCR; in TCRdb, only in-frame clones are kept and a portion is missing. The sample carries over 14,000 clones, roughly three quarters recorded once. Trimming took 4 bases from V and 7 from J, leaving 17 bases between them. CDR1 and CDR2 from the germline V gene are SGHAT and FQNNGV. The CDR3 is made up of 15 amino acids. The sequence was obtained from an adult with an advanced solid tumor such as melanoma, head and neck, liver or kidney cancer. The sequences come from CD4+ or CD8+ T cells sorted from blood, collected in a trial of the OX40 agonist ivuxolimab. The chain joins TRBV11-2 to TRBJ2-1, with a possible D match to TRBD2 (5 bases). The CDR3 DNA is TGTGCCAGCAGCTACCTTGCGGGCCCGAAGAATGAGCAGTTCTTC. Translated, it gives CASSYLAGPKNEQFF.